This T cell receptor (beta chain) was observed in a study of T-cell memory formation after mild COVID-19. Study results and caveats: Mainly CM and EM harbored the contracting CD4+ clones; mainly EMRA harbored the CD8+ ones. Later expanders leaned CD4+, whereas day 15 to 85 contracting clones were balanced CD4/CD8.

This clonotype was seen a few times. Its antigen remains unidentified. The CDR3 covers 13 residues. CDR1 is LGHNA and CDR2 is YSLEER in the germline V gene. Trimming took 3 bases from V and 3 from J, leaving 8 bases between them. A single record per CDR3 protein comes from TCRdb applying MiXCR to the 5' RACE reads. The table includes roughly 280,000 distinct CDR3 sequences, approximately 7.6% detected once. The sample taken for sequencing was PBMCs or a T cell subset sorted from them (not recorded which). The sequence came from a man aged 18 to 30 who had mild COVID-19 (a few samples of this study predate the infection). Cell type and time point are not known. The gene calls are TRBV4-3 and TRBJ1-2; D is undetermined. As DNA, the CDR3 is TGCGCCAGCAGCCAGAACATCGACTATGGCTACACCTTC. Its protein product is CASSQNIDYGYTF.